A single sample is the source of the 19 T cell receptor beta chains below, sequenced in a study of T-cell reconstitution after alpha-beta-depleted transplantation in children. The TCRbeta library incorporated unique molecular identifiers. A single record per CDR3 protein comes from TCRdb applying MiXCR to the PCR reads. The data hold around 380,000 distinct CDR3 sequences, with about a tenth observed a single time. Sequencing was performed on PBMCs from the stem cell graft donor, taken from the stem cell graft. All receptors come from a human donor who donated a stem cell graft to a child with acute myeloid leukemia.

This rearrangement joins TRBV12-3 or TRBV12-4 to TRBJ2-3; 7 bases map to TRBD2. CDR3 length: 14 residues. Trimming at V came to 5 bases and at J to 4 bases, leaving 6 bases not matched to a gene. This CDR3 is CASSPGGLADTQYF. As DNA, the CDR3 is TGTGCCAGCAGTCCCGGGGGGTTAGCAGATACGCAGTATTTT.

J is TRBJ1-2 and V is TRBV12-3 or TRBV12-4; D is undetermined. The V end was cut by 4 bases, the J end by 2 bases, with 5 bases between. This CDR3 spans 12 amino acids. The DNA for the CDR3 is TGTGCCAGCAGTTCTGGAAACTATGGCTACACCTTC. It yields the protein CASSSGNYGYTF.

This clonotype turned up a few times. This chain links TRBV6-5 with TRBJ2-7; D is uncertain. V lost 3 bases and J 3 bases, leaving 24 bases between the germline ends. The length of the CDR3 is 18 residues. Germline V gene sequence: CDR1 MNHEY, CDR2 SVGAGI. In DNA, the CDR3 is TGTGCCAGCAGTTATTCCCATTCTAGTGGCGTGCGGAACTACGAGCAGTACTTC. The encoded protein is CASSYSHSSGVRNYEQYF.

A few counts support this clonotype. CDR3 coding DNA: TGTGCCAGCAGTGAACAGCAGGGCCGCGGCACAGATACGCAGTATTTT. It specifies CASSEQQGRGTDTQYF. The chain links TRBV25-1 to TRBJ2-3; tentatively, D is TRBD1 (5 bases). The germline V and J ends were trimmed by 2 bases and 1 base, with 13 bases remaining between them. This CDR3 has 16 amino acids. Germline CDR1 is MGHDK and CDR2 is SYGVNS.

This clonotype was counted at least ten times. The V call is TRBV18, the J call TRBJ2-5, with TRBD2 matching over 7 bases. Per germline, CDR1 KGHSH and CDR2 LQKENI. V lost 2 bases and J lost 0; bases outside the gene matches: 15. The CDR3 has 19 amino acids. The CDR3 DNA reads as TGTGCCAGCTCACCAAGGATGTTTGGGTCTAGCGGTAACCAAGAGACCCAGTACTTC. Protein sequence: CASSPRMFGSSGNQETQYF.

This clonotype was recorded many times. The CDR3 region is CSAATGTGGRDGYTF. The DNA of the CDR3 is TGCAGTGCTGCCACCGGGACAGGGGGTCGGGACGGCTACACCTTC. The gene calls are TRBV20-1 and TRBJ1-2; TRBD1 matches at 11 bases. The CDR3 length is 15 residues. CDR1 and CDR2 (germline): DFQATT, SNEGSKA (reference sequence). With V trimmed by 5 bases and J by 8 bases, 13 bases remained unmatched.

This clonotype came up many times. V usage is TRBV5-6 and J usage is TRBJ2-3; 7 nucleotides match TRBD1. Germline V gene data show CDR1 as SGHDT and CDR2 as YYEEEE. The CDR3 totals 15 residues. The trim removed 1 base at V and 0 bases at J, leaving 2 bases unmatched. In DNA form, the CDR3 reads TGTGCCAGCAGCTTGTCGGGACAGAGCACAGATACGCAGTATTTT. It encodes CASSLSGQSTDTQYF.

V gene TRBV25-1 combines with J gene TRBJ2-3; the D gene is possibly TRBD2 (6 bases). Trimming pared 7 bases from V and 2 bases from J, leaving 19 bases between. The germline V gene encodes CDR1 MGHDK and CDR2 SYGVNS. The CDR3 runs to 16 residues. Here the CDR3 DNA reads TGTGCCAGCACCGAAGGGCGAACTAGCAACACAGATACGCAGTATTTT. Its translation: CASTEGRTSNTDTQYF.

J is TRBJ2-7 and V is TRBV6-2 or TRBV6-3; the match to TRBD1 covers 9 bases. CDR1 and CDR2 from the germline V gene are MNHEY and SVGEGT. Germline trimming cut 2 bases from V and 4 bases from J; bases unmatched to any gene: 6. The CDR3 totals 15 residues. The chain's CDR3 is CASSYGGDRVYEQYF. The CDR3 DNA reads TGTGCCAGCAGTTACGGCGGGGACAGGGTTTACGAGCAGTACTTC.

This clonotype was counted only a few times. The chain joins TRBV14 to TRBJ2-5; D is uncertain. Trimming removed 3 bases at V and 2 bases at J, with 4 bases between. This CDR3 contains 12 residues. The germline gives CDR1 SGHDN, CDR2 FVKESK. CDR3 DNA: TGTGCCAGCAGCCACACACAAGAGACCCAGTACTTC. Its protein product is CASSHTQETQYF.

This clonotype has just a few counts. Given a much more abundant clone one base away, this may be a read error. This chain links TRBV7-9 with TRBJ2-1; D is undetermined. The CDR3 has 12 residues. Germline CDR1 reads SEHNR; CDR2 reads FQNEAQ (reference sequence). V shed 1 base and J shed 6 bases, with 4 bases lying between them. The CDR3 DNA follows: TGTGCCAGCAGCTTAGAATTCAATGAGCAGTTCTTC. Its protein product is CASSLEFNEQFF. The entire variable domain, with the rest obtained from reference TRBV7-9 and TRBJ2-1, is as follows: DTGVSQNPRHKITKRGQNVTFRCDPISEHNRLYWYRQTLGQGPEFLTYFQNEAQLEKSRLLSDRFSAERPKGSFSTLEIQRTEQGDSAMYLCASSLEFNEQFFGPGTRLTVL.

This clonotype was counted a single time. V is TRBV5-1 and J is TRBJ2-1, with TRBD2 matching 9 bases. The CDR3 is 17 amino acids. Germline lookup yields CDR1 SGHRS and CDR2 YFSETQ. With V trimmed by 3 bases and J by 9 bases, 16 bases remained unmatched. The CDR3 DNA is TGCGCCAGCAGCTCCCCGACCTCTAGCGGGGTGTTGGTTGAGCAGTTCTTC. Amino acid sequence: CASSSPTSSGVLVEQFF.

This clonotype occurred a few times. The rearrangement uses TRBV6-1 and TRBJ1-4; D perhaps matches TRBD1 (5 bases). Germline V gene sequence: CDR1 MNHNS, CDR2 SASEGT. Trimming took 6 bases from V and 2 from J, leaving 10 bases between them. This CDR3 spans 14 amino acids. The CDR3 nucleotides are TGTGCCAGCAGCCCCAGGGTGACTAATGAAAAACTGTTTTTT. Translation gives CASSPRVTNEKLFF.

This clonotype was seen more than once but under ten times. The V and J genes are TRBV20-1 and TRBJ2-7, with D hard to call. V was shortened by 4 bases and J by 6 bases, with 19 bases between the two germline ends. The germline V gene has CDR1 DFQATT and CDR2 SNEGSKA (reference sequence). The CDR3 is 14 residues long. CDR3 amino acids: CSATDPRKGFEQYF. DNA for the CDR3: TGCAGTGCTACGGACCCACGCAAAGGGTTCGAGCAGTACTTC.

The V call is TRBV11-1, the J call TRBJ1-4; no firm D call. The V and J ends lost 5 bases and 4 bases respectively, with 17 bases between them. The germline gives CDR1 SGHAT, CDR2 FQDESV (reference sequence). This CDR3 spans 16 amino acids. The CDR3 DNA reads TGTGCCAGCAGCCCTGCCGGGGTCGGCTTTAATGAAAAACTGTTTTTT. Translation gives CASSPAGVGFNEKLFF.

The chain joins TRBV9 to TRBJ2-1, with 8 nucleotides matching TRBD2. J gave up 8 bases and V 1 base, and 11 bases lay outside the gene matches. The germline V gene encodes CDR1 SGDLS and CDR2 YYNGEE. The CDR3 has 16 residues. The CDR3 DNA follows: TGTGCCAGCAGCGTACAAGACGGGGGGGCCTCTGATGAGCAGTTCTTC. Translation gives CASSVQDGGASDEQFF.

The genes are TRBV7-8 and TRBJ2-3; the match to TRBD1 covers 8 bases. Germline V gene sequence: CDR1 SGHVS, CDR2 FQNEAQ. After removal of 5 bases from V and 6 bases from J, the junction contained 16 bases not matched to a gene. The CDR3 has 17 residues. CDR3 nucleotide sequence: TGTGCCAGCAGCCCCTTAAGGGACAGGCGACAATCGGATACGCAGTATTTT. Residues: CASSPLRDRRQSDTQYF.

This clonotype was detected many times. The rearrangement joins TRBV20-1 to TRBJ2-1; D unresolved. The CDR3 length is 14 residues. V lost 3 bases and J 1 base, leaving 10 bases between the germline ends. Looked up from germline, CDR1 is DFQATT and CDR2 is SNEGSKA (reference sequence). CDR3 amino acids: CSARRKASYNEQFF. In nucleotides, the CDR3 is TGCAGTGCTAGGCGAAAAGCGTCCTACAATGAGCAGTTCTTC.

The V call is TRBV5-1, the J call TRBJ1-1, with a possible D match to TRBD1 (6 bases). The germline CDR1 and CDR2 sequences are SGHRS and YFSETQ. The CDR3 length is 16 residues. Deletions cut 4 bases from V and 4 bases from J, with 20 bases between. The DNA of the CDR3 is TGCGCCAGCAGCCCGGAGGGTTCGGGGGGCGGCACTGAAGCTTTCTTT. Residues: CASSPEGSGGGTEAFF.